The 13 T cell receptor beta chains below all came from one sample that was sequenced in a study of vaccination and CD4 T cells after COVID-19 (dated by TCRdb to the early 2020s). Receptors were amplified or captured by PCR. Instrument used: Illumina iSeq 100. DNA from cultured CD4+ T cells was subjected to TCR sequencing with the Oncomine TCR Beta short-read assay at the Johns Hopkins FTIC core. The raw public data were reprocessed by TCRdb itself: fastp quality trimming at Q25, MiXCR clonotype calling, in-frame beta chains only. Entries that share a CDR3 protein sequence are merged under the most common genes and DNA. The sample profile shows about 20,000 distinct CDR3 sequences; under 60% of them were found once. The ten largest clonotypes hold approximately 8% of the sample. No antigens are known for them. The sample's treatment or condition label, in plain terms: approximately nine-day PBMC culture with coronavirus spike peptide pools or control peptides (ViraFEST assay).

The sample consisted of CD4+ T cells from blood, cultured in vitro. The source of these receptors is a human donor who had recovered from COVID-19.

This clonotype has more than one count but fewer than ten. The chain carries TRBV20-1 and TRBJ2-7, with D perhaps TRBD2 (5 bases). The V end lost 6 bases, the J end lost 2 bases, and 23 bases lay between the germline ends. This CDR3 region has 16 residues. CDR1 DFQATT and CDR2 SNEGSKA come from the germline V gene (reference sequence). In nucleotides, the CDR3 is TGCAGTGCCGCTACCCCCGGACTGATATTAGCCTACGAGCAGTACTTC. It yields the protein CSAATPGLILAYEQYF.

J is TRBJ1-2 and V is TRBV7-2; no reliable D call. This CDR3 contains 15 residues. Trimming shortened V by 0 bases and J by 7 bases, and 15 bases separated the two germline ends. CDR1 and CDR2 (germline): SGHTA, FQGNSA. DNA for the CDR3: TGTGCCAGCAGCTTAGCGGCAGGAATGGTAATTGGCTACACCTTC. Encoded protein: CASSLAAGMVIGYTF.

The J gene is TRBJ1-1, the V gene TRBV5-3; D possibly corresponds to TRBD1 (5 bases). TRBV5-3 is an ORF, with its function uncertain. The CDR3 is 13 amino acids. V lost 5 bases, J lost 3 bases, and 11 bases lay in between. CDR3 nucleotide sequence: TGTGCCAGAAGGGGGGAGGGTCACACTGAAGCTTTCTTT. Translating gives CARRGEGHTEAFF.

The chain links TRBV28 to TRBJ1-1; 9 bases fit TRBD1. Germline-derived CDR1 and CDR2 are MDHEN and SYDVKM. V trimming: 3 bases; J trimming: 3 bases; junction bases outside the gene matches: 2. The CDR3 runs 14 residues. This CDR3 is CASSLWDRDTEAFF. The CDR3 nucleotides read TGTGCCAGCAGTTTGTGGGACAGGGACACTGAAGCTTTCTTT.

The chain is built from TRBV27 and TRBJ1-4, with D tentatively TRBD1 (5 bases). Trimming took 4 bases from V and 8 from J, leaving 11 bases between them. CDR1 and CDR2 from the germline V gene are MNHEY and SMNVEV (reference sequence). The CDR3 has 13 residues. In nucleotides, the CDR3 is TGTGCCAGCAGTTCGTCCAGGGTAGAAAAACTGTTTTTT. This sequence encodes CASSSSRVEKLFF.

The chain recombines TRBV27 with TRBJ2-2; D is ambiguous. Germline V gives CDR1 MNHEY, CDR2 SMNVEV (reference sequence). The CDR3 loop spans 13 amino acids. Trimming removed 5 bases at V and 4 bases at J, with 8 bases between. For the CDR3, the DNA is TGTGCCAGCAGTCCCTTTTTCACCGGGGAGCTGTTTTTT. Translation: CASSPFFTGELFF.

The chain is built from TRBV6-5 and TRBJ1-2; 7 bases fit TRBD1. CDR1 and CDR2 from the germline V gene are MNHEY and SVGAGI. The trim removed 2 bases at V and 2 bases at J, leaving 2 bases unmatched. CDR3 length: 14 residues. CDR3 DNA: TGTGCCAGCAGTTACGGGGACAGCAACTATGGCTACACCTTC. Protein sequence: CASSYGDSNYGYTF.

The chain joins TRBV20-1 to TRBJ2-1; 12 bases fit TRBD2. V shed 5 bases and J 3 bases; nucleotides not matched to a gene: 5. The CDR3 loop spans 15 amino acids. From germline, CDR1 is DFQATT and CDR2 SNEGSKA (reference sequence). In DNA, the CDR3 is TGCAGTGCTGCGACTAGCGGGAGAGACTACAATGAGCAGTTCTTC. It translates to CSAATSGRDYNEQFF.

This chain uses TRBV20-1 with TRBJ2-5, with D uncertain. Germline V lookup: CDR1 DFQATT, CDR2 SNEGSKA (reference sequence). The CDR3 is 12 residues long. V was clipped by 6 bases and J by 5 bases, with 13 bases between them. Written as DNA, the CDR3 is TGCAGTGCCGAGGCCGCCATGGAGACCCAGTACTTC. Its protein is CSAEAAMETQYF.

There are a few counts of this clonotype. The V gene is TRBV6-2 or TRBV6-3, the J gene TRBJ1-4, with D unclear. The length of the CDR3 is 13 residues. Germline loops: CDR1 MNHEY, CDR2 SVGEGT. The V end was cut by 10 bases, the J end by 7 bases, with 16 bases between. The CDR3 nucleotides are TGTGCCACTGAAAACACCCGGAGTGAAAAACTGTTTTTT. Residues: CATENTRSEKLFF.

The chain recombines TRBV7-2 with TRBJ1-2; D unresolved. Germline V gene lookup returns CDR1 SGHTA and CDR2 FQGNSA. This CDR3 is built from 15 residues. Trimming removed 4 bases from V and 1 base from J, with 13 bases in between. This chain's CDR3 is CASSSRGGDNYGYTF. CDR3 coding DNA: TGTGCCAGCAGCTCCCGGGGAGGAGATAACTATGGCTACACCTTC.

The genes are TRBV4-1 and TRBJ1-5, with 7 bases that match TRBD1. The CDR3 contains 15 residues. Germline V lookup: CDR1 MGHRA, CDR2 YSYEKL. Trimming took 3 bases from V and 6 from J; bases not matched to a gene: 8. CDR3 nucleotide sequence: TGCGCCAGCAGCCAGGGTGACAGGGATGGTCAGCCCCAGCATTTT. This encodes CASSQGDRDGQPQHF.

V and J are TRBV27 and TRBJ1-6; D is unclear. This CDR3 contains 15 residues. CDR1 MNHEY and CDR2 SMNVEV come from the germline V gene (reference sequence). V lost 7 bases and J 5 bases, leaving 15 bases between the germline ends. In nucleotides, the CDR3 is TGTGCCAGCACCCACCCAAGACGTCATAATTCACCCCTCCACTTT. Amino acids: CASTHPRRHNSPLHF.